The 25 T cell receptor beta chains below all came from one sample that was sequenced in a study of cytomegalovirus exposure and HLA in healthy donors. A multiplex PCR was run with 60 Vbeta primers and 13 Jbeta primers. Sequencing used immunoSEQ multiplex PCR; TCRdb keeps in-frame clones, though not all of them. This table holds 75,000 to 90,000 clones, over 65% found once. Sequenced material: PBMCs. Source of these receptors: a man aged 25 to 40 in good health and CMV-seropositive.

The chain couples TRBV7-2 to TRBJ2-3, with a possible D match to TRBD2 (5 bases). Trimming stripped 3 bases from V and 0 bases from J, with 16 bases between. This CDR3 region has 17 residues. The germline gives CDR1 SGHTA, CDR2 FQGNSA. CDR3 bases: TGTGCCAGCAGCTTGTACCCCGCGGGCCTCAGCACAGATACGCAGTATTTT. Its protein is CASSLYPAGLSTDTQYF.

The CDR3 loop is CASSSTRGTGELFF. The CDR3 DNA reads TGTGCCAGCAGTTCGACCCGCGGCACCGGGGAGCTGTTTTTT. The rearrangement joins TRBV6-6 to TRBJ2-2; D remains unclear. The CDR3 extends over 14 amino acids. The V and J ends lost 4 bases and 4 bases respectively, with 10 bases between them. Germline V gene data show CDR1 as MNHNY and CDR2 as SVGAGI (reference sequence).

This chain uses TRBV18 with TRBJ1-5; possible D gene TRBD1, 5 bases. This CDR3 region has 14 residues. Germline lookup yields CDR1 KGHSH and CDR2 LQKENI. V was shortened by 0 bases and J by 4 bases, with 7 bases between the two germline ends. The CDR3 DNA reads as TGTGCCAGCTCACCACCGTCAGGGAATCAGCCCCAGCATTTT. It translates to CASSPPSGNQPQHF.

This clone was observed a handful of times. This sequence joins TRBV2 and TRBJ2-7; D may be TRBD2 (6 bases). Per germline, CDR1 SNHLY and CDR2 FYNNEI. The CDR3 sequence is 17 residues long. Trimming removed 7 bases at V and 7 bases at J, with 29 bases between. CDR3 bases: TGTGCCAGCATTATATACCCCCGGGACTCACAAATAAGGGAGCAGTACTTC. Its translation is CASIIYPRDSQIREQYF. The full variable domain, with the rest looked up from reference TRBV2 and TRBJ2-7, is EPEVTQTPSHQVTQMGQEVILRCVPISNHLYFYWYRQILGQKVEFLVSFYNNEISEKSEIFDDQFSVERPDGSNFTLKIRSTKLEDSAMYFCASIIYPRDSQIREQYFGPGTRLTVT.

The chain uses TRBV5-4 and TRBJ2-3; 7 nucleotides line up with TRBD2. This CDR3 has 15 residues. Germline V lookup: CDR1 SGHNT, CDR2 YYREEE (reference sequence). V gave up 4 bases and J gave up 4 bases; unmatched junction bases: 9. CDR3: CASSPPRGGPDTQYF. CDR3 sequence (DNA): TGTGCCAGCAGCCCTCCCCGGGGAGGGCCAGATACGCAGTATTTT.

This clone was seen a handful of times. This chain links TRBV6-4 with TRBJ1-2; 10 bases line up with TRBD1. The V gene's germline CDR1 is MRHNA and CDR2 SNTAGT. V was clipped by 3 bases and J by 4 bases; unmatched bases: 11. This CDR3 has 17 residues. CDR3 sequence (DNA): TGTGCCAGCAGTGAGGGACAGGGGTCTCAACTTGTCTATGGCTACACCTTC. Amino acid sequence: CASSEGQGSQLVYGYTF.

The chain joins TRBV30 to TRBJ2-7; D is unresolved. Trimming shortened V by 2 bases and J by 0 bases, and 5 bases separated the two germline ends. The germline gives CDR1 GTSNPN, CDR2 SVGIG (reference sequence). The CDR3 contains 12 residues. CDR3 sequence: CAWSLSSYEQYF. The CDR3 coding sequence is TGTGCCTGGAGTCTGTCCTCCTACGAGCAGTACTTC.

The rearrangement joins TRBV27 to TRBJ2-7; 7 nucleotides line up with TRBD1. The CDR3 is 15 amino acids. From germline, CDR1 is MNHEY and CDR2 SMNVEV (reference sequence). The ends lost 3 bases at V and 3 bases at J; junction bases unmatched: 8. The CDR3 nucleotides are TGTGCCAGCAGTTTGCAGACAGGGCACAACTACGAGCAGTACTTC. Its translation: CASSLQTGHNYEQYF.

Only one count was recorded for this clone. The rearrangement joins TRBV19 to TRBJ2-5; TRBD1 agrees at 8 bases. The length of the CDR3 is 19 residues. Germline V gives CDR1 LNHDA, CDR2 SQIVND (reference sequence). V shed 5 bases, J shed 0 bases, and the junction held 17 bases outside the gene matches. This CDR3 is CASSPPRGQGGLNQETQYF. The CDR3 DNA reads TGTGCCAGTAGTCCACCCAGGGGGCAGGGGGGCCTAAACCAAGAGACCCAGTACTTC.

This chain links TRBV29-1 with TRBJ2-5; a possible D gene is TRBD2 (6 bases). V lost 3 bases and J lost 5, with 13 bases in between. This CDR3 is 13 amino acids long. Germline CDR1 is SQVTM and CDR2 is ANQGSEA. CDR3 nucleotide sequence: TGCAGCGTTGAGGAGGGGCCGGGGGAGACCCAGTACTTC. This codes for CSVEEGPGETQYF.

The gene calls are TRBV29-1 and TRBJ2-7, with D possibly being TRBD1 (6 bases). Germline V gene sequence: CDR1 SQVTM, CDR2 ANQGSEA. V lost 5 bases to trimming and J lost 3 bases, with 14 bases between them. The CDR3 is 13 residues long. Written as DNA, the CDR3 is TGCAGCGTTCGAACAGGGTCGGTCTACGAGCAGTACTTC. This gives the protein CSVRTGSVYEQYF.

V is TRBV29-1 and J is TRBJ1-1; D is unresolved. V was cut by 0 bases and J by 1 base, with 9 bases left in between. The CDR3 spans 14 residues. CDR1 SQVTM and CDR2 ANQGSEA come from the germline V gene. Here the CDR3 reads CSVEDPWANTEAFF. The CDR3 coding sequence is TGCAGCGTTGAAGATCCTTGGGCGAACACTGAAGCTTTCTTT. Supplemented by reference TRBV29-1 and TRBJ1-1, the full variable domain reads SAVISQKPSRDICQRGTSLTIQCQVDSQVTMMFWYRQQPGQSLTLIATANQGSEATYESGFVIDKFPISRPNLTFSTLTVSNMSPEDSSIYLCSVEDPWANTEAFFGQGTRLTVV.

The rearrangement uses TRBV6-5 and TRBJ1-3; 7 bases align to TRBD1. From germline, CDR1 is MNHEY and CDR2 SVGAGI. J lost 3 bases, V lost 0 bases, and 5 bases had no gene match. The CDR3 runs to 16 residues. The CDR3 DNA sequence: TGTGCCAGCAGTTACTCGGACCAGGGGGGTGGAAACACCATATATTTT. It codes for CASSYSDQGGGNTIYF.

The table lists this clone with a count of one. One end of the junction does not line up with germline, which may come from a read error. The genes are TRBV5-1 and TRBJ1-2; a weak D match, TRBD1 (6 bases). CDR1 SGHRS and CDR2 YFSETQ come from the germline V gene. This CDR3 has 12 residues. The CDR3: CASSLGTVGYPF. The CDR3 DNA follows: TGCGCCAGCAGCTTGGGGACAGTAGGCTACCCCTTC.

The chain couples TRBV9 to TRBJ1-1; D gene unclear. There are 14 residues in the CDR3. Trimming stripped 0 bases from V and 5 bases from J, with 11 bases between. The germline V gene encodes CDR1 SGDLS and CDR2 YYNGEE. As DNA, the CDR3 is TGTGCCAGCAGCGTAGATCCCGCGGGGACTGAAGCTTTCTTT. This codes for CASSVDPAGTEAFF.

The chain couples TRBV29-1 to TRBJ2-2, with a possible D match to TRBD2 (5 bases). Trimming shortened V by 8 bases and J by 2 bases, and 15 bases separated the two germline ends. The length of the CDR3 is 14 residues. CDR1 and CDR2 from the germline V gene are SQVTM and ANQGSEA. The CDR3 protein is CSIRKEANTGELFF. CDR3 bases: TGCAGCATAAGAAAGGAGGCTAACACCGGGGAGCTGTTTTTT.

CDR3 sequence: CASSLGHHEGSPLHF. The CDR3 nucleotides are TGTGCCAGCAGCTTAGGACACCATGAGGGTTCACCCCTCCACTTT. The V call is TRBV7-8, the J call TRBJ1-6, with no clear D. Germline V gives CDR1 SGHVS, CDR2 FQNEAQ. This CDR3 is 15 amino acids long. The ends were cut back, 1 base at V and 9 bases at J, with 13 bases in the middle.

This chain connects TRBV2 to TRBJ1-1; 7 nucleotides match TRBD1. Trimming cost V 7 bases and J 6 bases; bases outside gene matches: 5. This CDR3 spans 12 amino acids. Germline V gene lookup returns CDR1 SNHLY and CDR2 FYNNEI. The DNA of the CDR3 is TGTGCCAGCACCGGACAGGTCTCTGAAGCTTTCTTT. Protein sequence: CASTGQVSEAFF.

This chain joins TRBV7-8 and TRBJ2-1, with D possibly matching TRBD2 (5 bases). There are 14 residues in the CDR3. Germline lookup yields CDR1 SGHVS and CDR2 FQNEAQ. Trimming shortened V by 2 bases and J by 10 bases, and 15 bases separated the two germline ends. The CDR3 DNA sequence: TGTGCCAGCAGCTTACCATTGAGGGCCGAGGAGCAGTTCTTC. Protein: CASSLPLRAEEQFF. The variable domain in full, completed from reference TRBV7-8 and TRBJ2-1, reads GAGVSQSPRYKVAKRGQDVALRCDPISGHVSLFWYQQALGQGPEFLTYFQNEAQLDKSGLPSDRFFAERPEGSVSTLKIQRTQQEDSAVYLCASSLPLRAEEQFFGPGTRLTVL.

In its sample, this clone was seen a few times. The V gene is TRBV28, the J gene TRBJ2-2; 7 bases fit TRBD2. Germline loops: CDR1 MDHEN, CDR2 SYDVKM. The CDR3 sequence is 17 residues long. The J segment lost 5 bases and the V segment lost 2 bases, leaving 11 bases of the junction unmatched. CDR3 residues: CASSLRSSGTSTGELFF. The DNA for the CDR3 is TGTGCCAGCAGTTTAAGGTCAAGCGGGACTTCAACCGGGGAGCTGTTTTTT.

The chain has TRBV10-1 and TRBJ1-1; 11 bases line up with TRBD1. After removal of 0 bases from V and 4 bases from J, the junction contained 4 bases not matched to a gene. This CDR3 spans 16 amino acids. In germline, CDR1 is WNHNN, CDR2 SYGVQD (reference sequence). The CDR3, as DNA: TGCGCCAGCAGTGAGTCATCCGGGACAGGGGGCACTGAAGCTTTCTTT. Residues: CASSESSGTGGTEAFF.

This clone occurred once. The CDR3 DNA follows: TGTGCCAGCAGCTTAGAATCCAGGGGGGTCAATCAGCCCCAGCATTTT. The encoded protein is CASSLESRGVNQPQHF. This sequence joins TRBV7-2 and TRBJ1-5; 7 bases fit TRBD1. Germline CDR1 reads SGHTA; CDR2 reads FQGNSA. CDR3 size: 16 residues. V lost 1 base, J lost 3 bases, and 6 bases stayed unmatched.

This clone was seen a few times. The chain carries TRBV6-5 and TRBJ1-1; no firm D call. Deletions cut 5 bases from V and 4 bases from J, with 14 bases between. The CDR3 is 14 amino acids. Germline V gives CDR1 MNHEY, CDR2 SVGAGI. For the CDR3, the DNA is TGTGCCAGCAGTCTTACTACCCGCCCCACTGAAGCTTTCTTT. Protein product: CASSLTTRPTEAFF.

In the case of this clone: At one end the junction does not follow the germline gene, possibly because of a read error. The CDR3: CSVRTGATSYGQYF. The CDR3 DNA sequence: TGCAGCGTCCGGACAGGGGCTACCTCCTACGGGCAGTACTTC. The chain is built from TRBV29-1 and TRBJ2-7; TRBD1 matches at 9 bases. Germline V gene sequence: CDR1 SQVTM, CDR2 ANQGSEA. The CDR3 loop spans 14 amino acids.

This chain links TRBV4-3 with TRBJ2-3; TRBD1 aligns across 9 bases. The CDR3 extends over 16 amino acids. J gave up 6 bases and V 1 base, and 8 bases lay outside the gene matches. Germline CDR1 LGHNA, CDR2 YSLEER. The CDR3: CASSQGTGARGDTQYF. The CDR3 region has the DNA TGCGCCAGCAGCCAAGGGACAGGGGCCCGCGGGGATACGCAGTATTTT.